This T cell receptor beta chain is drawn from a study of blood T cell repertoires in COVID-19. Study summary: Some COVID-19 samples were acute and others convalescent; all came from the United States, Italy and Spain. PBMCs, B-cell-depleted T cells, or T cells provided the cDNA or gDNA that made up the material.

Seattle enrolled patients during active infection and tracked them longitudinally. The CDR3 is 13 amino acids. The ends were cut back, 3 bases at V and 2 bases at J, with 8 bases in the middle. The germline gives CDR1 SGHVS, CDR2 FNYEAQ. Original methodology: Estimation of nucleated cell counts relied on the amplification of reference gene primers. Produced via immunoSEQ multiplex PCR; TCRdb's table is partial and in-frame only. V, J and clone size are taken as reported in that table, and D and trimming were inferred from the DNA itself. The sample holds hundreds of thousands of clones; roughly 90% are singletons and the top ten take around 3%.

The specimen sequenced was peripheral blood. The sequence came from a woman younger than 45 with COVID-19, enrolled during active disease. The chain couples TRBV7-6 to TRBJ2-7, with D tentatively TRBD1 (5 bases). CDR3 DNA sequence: TGTGCCAGCAGCTTGACAGATACCTACGAGCAGTACGTC. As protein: CASSLTDTYEQYV.